Shown below are 9 T cell receptor beta chains from a single sample sequenced in a study of blood T cell repertoires in COVID-19 (dated by TCRdb to 2018 to 2021). The receptor library was made with the immunoSEQ multiplex PCR assay. The table comes from immuneACCESS by way of TCRdb, which keeps in-frame sequences with V and J called. Part of the clones is missing from these tables; in studies checked, under half for an unresolved V gene and the rest for unknown reasons. The table for this sample lists approximately 150,000 clones; about four fifths of them were counted only once. In total, the top ten clones hold over 10% of the sample. The specimen was peripheral blood. These receptors all stem from a man in his sixties or seventies who had recovered from COVID-19.

The V gene is TRBV7-2, the J gene TRBJ2-7; possible D gene TRBD1, 5 bases. The CDR3 consists of 16 residues. With 4 bases removed from V and 2 bases from J, the gap between germline ends came to 18 bases. CDR1 SGHTA and CDR2 FQGNSA come from the germline V gene. CDR3 residues: CASSSDGAAAPYEQYF. The CDR3 region has the DNA TGTGCCAGCAGCTCTGATGGGGCGGCTGCACCCTACGAGCAGTACTTC.

This chain uses TRBV6-5 with TRBJ1-1, with a weak D call TRBD1 (6 bases). Germline CDR1 MNHEY, CDR2 SVGAGI. Trimming removed 3 bases at V and 2 bases at J, with 13 bases between. The length of the CDR3 is 15 residues. CDR3 loop: CASSYGQRGNTEAFF. CDR3 nucleotide sequence: TGTGCCAGCAGTTATGGACAGAGGGGTAACACTGAAGCTTTCTTT.

This chain connects TRBV3-1 (or the pseudogene TRBV3-2) to TRBJ1-5, with D possibly TRBD1 on 5 matching bases. The V and J ends lost 3 bases and 9 bases respectively, with 9 bases between them. Germline CDR1 is LGHDT and CDR2 is YNNKEL (reference sequence). The CDR3 is 12 amino acids. CDR3 DNA sequence: TGTGCCAGCAGCCATGAGGGACTGCCCCAGCATTTT. Translation gives CASSHEGLPQHF.

The rearrangement links TRBV4-3 to TRBJ1-5; 9 bases match TRBD1. Germline V CDR1 and CDR2: LGHNA, YSLEER. The CDR3 totals 14 residues. V dropped 4 bases and J dropped 5; count of bases not matched to a gene: 3. CDR3 residues: CASSPGQGYQPQHF. CDR3 nucleotide sequence: TGCGCCAGCAGCCCAGGACAGGGGTATCAGCCCCAGCATTTT.

The chain has TRBV27 and TRBJ2-7; TRBD1 might be the D (7 bases). In germline, CDR1 is MNHEY, CDR2 SMNVEV (reference sequence). The CDR3 contains 16 residues. The germline V and J ends were trimmed by 11 bases and 0 bases, with 23 bases remaining between them. CDR3 DNA: TGTGCCTCACCTGATGGGGCAGGGGGACTCTCCTACGAGCAGTACTTC. Amino acid sequence: CASPDGAGGLSYEQYF.

This clone was counted only a few times. The chain carries TRBV7-9 and TRBJ2-1, with a possible D match to TRBD2 (5 bases). The CDR3 contains 15 residues. Germline V gives CDR1 SEHNR, CDR2 FQNEAQ (reference sequence). V gave up 5 bases and J gave up 0 bases, with 11 bases separating them. The CDR3, as DNA: TGTGCCAGCAGCCCTACCCTAGCCTCCTACAATGAGCAGTTCTTC. It codes for CASSPTLASYNEQFF.

CDR3 coding DNA: TGTGCCAGCAGCCAGCTACAGGGGGCTTCCTACAATGAGCAGTTCTTC. It specifies CASSQLQGASYNEQFF. The chain combines TRBV4-2 with TRBJ2-1, with TRBD1 matching over 9 bases. The CDR3 totals 16 residues. Germline trimming cut 3 bases from V and 1 base from J; bases unmatched to any gene: 4. Germline loops: CDR1 LGHNA, CDR2 YNFKEQ.

V and J are TRBV2 and TRBJ2-7; TRBD2 matches at 12 bases. Looked up from germline, CDR1 is SNHLY and CDR2 is FYNNEI. V gave up 4 bases and J gave up 4 bases; unmatched junction bases: 5. This CDR3 is 15 amino acids long. The CDR3 DNA reads as TGTGCCAGCAGTGGAGGACTAGCGGGGAAATACGAGCAGTACTTC. It translates to CASSGGLAGKYEQYF.

CDR3 DNA sequence: TGTGCCAGCAGCGTAGACCACAGCGCGCCGGGGGGCTACACCTTC. Protein sequence: CASSVDHSAPGGYTF. This sequence joins TRBV9 and TRBJ1-2; D not resolved. CDR1 is SGDLS, CDR2 YYNGEE, per germline. The V end was cut by 0 bases, the J end by 8 bases, with 17 bases between. The CDR3 contains 15 residues.